The rows below give T cell receptor beta chains drawn from one sample of a study of blood T cell repertoires in COVID-19. TCRdb's table, derived via immunoSEQ multiplex PCR, lists solely in-frame clones and lacks some. This table holds approximately 75,000 clones, about four fifths found once. The sequenced sample consisted of peripheral blood. These receptor sequences come from a human donor in a cohort sampled during active COVID-19. Each CDR3 is given with its conserved first and last residue. A D gene is named only where the DNA matches it firmly. Rows give clone size only sometimes, using once, few, many, or a class for an expanded clone.

TRBD2	TRBV3-1/TRBV3-2	TRBJ2-1	.	TGTGCCAGCAGCCCATGCTTGAGCGGGGAGCTATACAATGAGCAGTTCTTC	CASSPCLSGELYNEQFF
.	TRBV7-8	TRBJ2-1	.	TGTGCCAGCAGCTTAATGGGGACACCGATTGGGAATGAGCAGTTCTTC	CASSLMGTPIGNEQFF
.	TRBV15	TRBJ1-5	.	TGTGCCACCAGCAGAGAGGAGGGTTACAATCAGCCCCAGCATTTT	CATSREEGYNQPQHF
.	TRBV9	TRBJ2-7	.	TGTGCCAGCAGCGTAGGGGGACCGAGAAAGGAACGACTAGATAAGGCCTACGAGCAGTACTTC	CASSVGGPRKERLDKAYEQYF
.	TRBV18	TRBJ1-2	.	TGTGCCAGCTCACCACTCCGGGAAACCTATGGCTACACCTTC	CASSPLRETYGYTF
TRBD2	TRBV19	TRBJ2-3	.	TGTGCCAGCTCGCCCAGCGGGGTAAGCACAGATACGCAGTATTTT	CASSPSGVSTDTQYF
TRBD1	TRBV6-5	TRBJ2-7	.	TGTGCCAGCAGTTTTCAACAGGGGGCTTACGAGCAGTACTTC	CASSFQQGAYEQYF
TRBD2	TRBV4-1	TRBJ2-7	once	TGCGCCAGCAGCCAATTATCGGTTAGCGGGGCGCTCTCCTACGAGCAGTACTTC	CASSQLSVSGALSYEQYF
TRBD1	TRBV5-6	TRBJ2-7	.	TGTGCCAGCAGCCAACTCCGACAGGGAAATTACGAGCAGTACTTC	CASSQLRQGNYEQYF
.	TRBV7-8	TRBJ1-4	.	TGTGCCAGCAGCTACTCACCGGCAACTAATGAAAAACTGTTTTTT	CASSYSPATNEKLFF